The next 10 T cell receptor beta chains were all read from a single sample in a study of blood T cells in healthy people across ages (dated by TCRdb to between 2014 and 2016). Library preparation was by 5' RACE. The run used an Illumina HiSeq 2500. The second PCR ran for about 6 to 11 cycles and used a J-beta primer mix along with a sample-barcoded 5' primer. Through fastp at Q25 and MiXCR, TCRdb rebuilt clones from the public reads, retaining in-frame beta chains. CDR3 protein duplicates are merged, each entry listing the most common genes and DNA. The sample table holds hundreds of thousands of distinct CDR3 sequences, of which 49% were seen once. The ten largest make up 25% to 35% of the sample. Sequences were obtained from blood. All receptors derive from a woman aged 60-75 years in good health.

This clonotype appeared once. V gene TRBV5-6 combines with J gene TRBJ2-3; D is unresolved. From germline, CDR1 is SGHDT and CDR2 YYEEEE. Trimming pared 4 bases from V and 6 bases from J, leaving 15 bases between. The CDR3 contains 14 residues. The CDR3, as DNA: TGTGCCAGCAGCGCGCTAGAGTCCCTCGATACGCAGTATTTT. Translation gives CASSALESLDTQYF.

The chain is built from TRBV24-1 and TRBJ2-1; 13 bases agree with TRBD2. Germline values: CDR1 KGHDR, CDR2 SFDVKD. This CDR3 is 17 amino acids long. V was pared by 9 bases and J by 0 bases, with 7 bases of the junction left unmatched. Here the CDR3 reads CATLLAGGPSSYNEQFF. CDR3 coding DNA: TGTGCCACCTTACTAGCGGGAGGGCCGAGCTCCTACAATGAGCAGTTCTTC.

This sequence joins TRBV25-1 and TRBJ2-7; D remains ambiguous. CDR3 length: 13 amino acids. Germline CDR1 reads MGHDK; CDR2 reads SYGVNS. V lost 1 base, J lost 0 bases, and 4 bases lay in between. CDR3 coding DNA: TGTGCCAGCAGTGAATTATTCTCCTACGAGCAGTACTTC. Translating it yields CASSELFSYEQYF.

The gene calls are TRBV24-1 and TRBJ2-1; 13 bases are a match to TRBD2. The germline CDR1 and CDR2 sequences are KGHDR and SFDVKD. There are 17 residues in the CDR3. With V trimmed by 0 bases and J by 6 bases, 4 bases remained unmatched. The chain's CDR3 is CATSDLPGTSGINEQFF. In DNA form, the CDR3 reads TGTGCCACCAGTGATTTGCCAGGGACTAGCGGGATCAATGAGCAGTTCTTC.

This chain joins TRBV6-2 or TRBV6-3 and TRBJ2-1; TRBD2 matches 9 bases. Germline CDR1 is MNHEY and CDR2 is SVGEGT. The CDR3 is 16 amino acids. V shed 3 bases and J 0 bases; nucleotides not matched to a gene: 3. This chain's CDR3 is CASSYLAGISYNEQFF. The CDR3 DNA is TGTGCCAGCAGTTATCTAGCGGGAATCTCCTACAATGAGCAGTTCTTC.

V usage is TRBV28 and J usage is TRBJ2-3; D is ambiguous. Germline CDR1 reads MDHEN; CDR2 reads SYDVKM. The V gene lost 2 bases and the J gene lost 10 bases, with 10 bases spanning the gap. CDR3 size: 12 residues. The CDR3 protein is CASSLRPGSQYF. In DNA, the CDR3 is TGTGCCAGCAGTTTACGCCCCGGGTCGCAGTATTTT.

The V call is TRBV27, the J call TRBJ1-5; maybe TRBD1 (5 bases). Germline CDR1 is MNHEY and CDR2 is SMNVEV (reference sequence). The germline V and J ends were trimmed by 7 bases and 6 bases, with 19 bases remaining between them. CDR3 length: 15 residues. The CDR3 spells CASTPGRGKGQPQHF. In nucleotides, the CDR3 is TGTGCCAGCACCCCTGGAAGGGGTAAAGGTCAGCCCCAGCATTTT.

The V and J genes are TRBV2 and TRBJ2-1; 10 bases line up with TRBD2. Germline loops: CDR1 SNHLY, CDR2 FYNNEI. The CDR3 consists of 14 residues. The trim removed 5 bases at V and 8 bases at J, leaving 6 bases unmatched. The CDR3 region is CASSLGLAPDEQFF. DNA of the CDR3: TGTGCCAGCAGTCTGGGACTAGCGCCCGATGAGCAGTTCTTC. Full variable domain (remainder filled in from reference TRBV2 and TRBJ2-1): EPEVTQTPSHQVTQMGQEVILRCVPISNHLYFYWYRQILGQKVEFLVSFYNNEISEKSEIFDDQFSVERPDGSNFTLKIRSTKLEDSAMYFCASSLGLAPDEQFFGPGTRLTVL.

This clonotype was seen a handful of times. The chain carries TRBV24-1 and TRBJ2-7; 12 nucleotides line up with TRBD2. Germline lookup yields CDR1 KGHDR and CDR2 SFDVKD. CDR3 size: 15 residues. V lost 3 bases, J lost 3 bases, and 2 bases stayed unmatched. CDR3 residues: CATSDATSGSYEQYF. CDR3 DNA: TGTGCCACCAGTGATGCGACTAGCGGGAGCTACGAGCAGTACTTC.

The J gene is TRBJ2-3, the V gene TRBV11-2, with TRBD2 identical over 12 bases. V was clipped by 5 bases and J by 5 bases; unmatched bases: 5. Germline V gene sequence: CDR1 SGHAT, CDR2 FQNNGV. CDR3 length equals 15 residues. The CDR3 DNA reads TGTGCCAGCAGCCCACTAGCGGGGGGCGGAGATACGCAGTATTTT. Its protein is CASSPLAGGGDTQYF.